Shown below are 17 T cell receptor beta chains from a single sample sequenced in a study of neurological immune-mediated disorders (dated by TCRdb to the late 2010s). Library prep was done by 5' RACE. Sequencing took place on an Illumina HiSeq 2500. The public sequencing data were trimmed at Q25 with fastp and processed into clonotypes with MiXCR by TCRdb, which kept only in-frame beta chains. A single entry per CDR3 protein holds the most common genes and DNA from its merged rows. This sample holds 65,000 to 90,000 distinct CDR3 sequences; approximately 5% were observed only once. The ten largest clones add up to about 2.4% of the sample. The sample taken for sequencing was PBMCs. Receptors originate from a woman between 25 and 40 years old with multiple sclerosis.

This clonotype was found many times. The rearrangement links TRBV30 to TRBJ2-2; the D gene is possibly TRBD2 (7 bases). Germline V lookup: CDR1 GTSNPN, CDR2 SVGIG (reference sequence). The CDR3 sequence is 14 residues long. V dropped 1 base and J dropped 6 bases, with 12 bases sitting between them. In nucleotides, the CDR3 is TGTGCCTGGAGTGCAAGGGGGGGCTCCGGGGAGCTGTTTTTT. It translates to CAWSARGGSGELFF.

In its sample, this clonotype was seen many times. This sequence joins TRBV5-1 and TRBJ2-1; 15 nucleotides match TRBD2. The CDR3 has 16 amino acids. The V and J ends lost 4 bases and 9 bases, in that order; junction bases with no gene match: 8. The germline V gene has CDR1 SGHRS and CDR2 YFSETQ. In DNA, the CDR3 is TGCGCCAGCAGCCTCCGGACTAGCGGGAGGGCTCGTGAGCAGTTCTTC. Its translation is CASSLRTSGRAREQFF.

At least ten counts were recorded for this clonotype. The genes are TRBV20-1 and TRBJ1-1; 7 positions agree with TRBD1. This CDR3 is 15 amino acids long. Germline CDR1 and CDR2: DFQATT and SNEGSKA (reference sequence). The V gene end was trimmed by 2 bases and the J gene end by 2 bases; junction bases not matched to a gene: 8. The CDR3 sequence: CSARRAGGRNTEAFF. Here the CDR3 DNA reads TGCAGTGCTAGAAGGGCAGGGGGTCGTAACACTGAAGCTTTCTTT.

V gene TRBV10-3 combines with J gene TRBJ2-5; D is perhaps TRBD1 or TRBD2 (5 bases each). CDR3 length equals 12 residues. CDR1 is ENHRY and CDR2 is SYGVKD in the germline V gene. The ends were cut back, 5 bases at V and 5 bases at J, with 9 bases in the middle. The CDR3 region has the DNA TGTGCCATCAGTCCGGGGCGGGAGACCCAGTACTTC. Translating it yields CAISPGRETQYF.

This clonotype was observed many times. The rearrangement links TRBV12-3 or TRBV12-4 to TRBJ1-2; 8 positions match TRBD1. The trim removed 5 bases at V and 4 bases at J, leaving 9 bases unmatched. The CDR3 has 15 amino acids. The CDR3 sequence is CASSLRQGWSYGYTF. In DNA form, the CDR3 reads TGTGCCAGCAGTCTTCGACAGGGGTGGTCCTATGGCTACACCTTC.

In its sample, this clonotype was seen many times. This rearrangement joins TRBV7-3 to TRBJ1-5, with D hard to call. CDR3 length equals 15 residues. Germline V gives CDR1 SGHTA, CDR2 FQGTGA. V lost 1 base and J lost 1, with 8 bases in between. CDR3 nucleotide sequence: TGTGCCAGCAGCTTAAGGTCAGGCAGCAATCAGCCCCAGCATTTT. The encoded protein is CASSLRSGSNQPQHF.

In this sample, this clonotype turned up many times. The V and J genes are TRBV7-6 and TRBJ2-1; D is perhaps TRBD1 (6 bases). Trimming stripped 7 bases from V and 9 bases from J, with 16 bases between. Germline lookup yields CDR1 SGHVS and CDR2 FNYEAQ. This CDR3 has 13 amino acids. The CDR3 DNA reads as TGTGCCAGCACGGCGACAGGTGGCGTTGAGCAGTTCTTC. This encodes CASTATGGVEQFF.

This clonotype was seen more than once but under ten times. The rearrangement joins TRBV12-3 or TRBV12-4 to TRBJ2-2; 8 bases align to TRBD2. Trimming took 5 bases from V and 1 from J; bases not matched to a gene: 9. The CDR3 sequence is 17 residues long. CDR3 in amino acids: CASSVRLAGGNTGELFF. In DNA form, the CDR3 reads TGTGCCAGCAGTGTAAGACTGGCGGGGGGGAACACCGGGGAGCTGTTTTTT.

The chain is built from TRBV6-5 and TRBJ1-2, with D unresolved. V shed 2 bases and J shed 5 bases, with 6 bases lying between them. This CDR3 is 12 amino acids long. Germline lookup yields CDR1 MNHEY and CDR2 SVGAGI. The DNA for the CDR3 is TGTGCCAGCAGTTACGGCGGGTATGGCTACACCTTC. It codes for CASSYGGYGYTF.

V usage is TRBV2 and J usage is TRBJ2-3, with 13 bases lining up with TRBD2. The V segment lost 6 bases and the J segment 0 bases; nucleotides outside the gene matches: 9. This CDR3 comprises 18 residues. Germline assignment: CDR1 SNHLY and CDR2 FYNNEI. The DNA of the CDR3 is TGTGCCAGCAGGACCGGGACTAGCGGGGCTCCTAGCACAGATACGCAGTATTTT. It yields the protein CASRTGTSGAPSTDTQYF.

Remarks on this clonotype: This clone may be a read error of a much larger clone one base away. V usage is TRBV15 and J usage is TRBJ1-6; D is unclear. CDR3 size: 14 residues. Germline values: CDR1 LNHNV, CDR2 YYDKDF (reference sequence). The CDR3 protein is CATSIETDNSPLNF. CDR3 in DNA: TGTGCCACCAGCATAGAGACCGATAATTCACCCCTCAACTTT.

This clonotype has at least ten counts. The chain is built from TRBV20-1 and TRBJ1-1; D is unresolved. The V end lost 0 bases, the J end lost 0 bases, and 14 bases lay between the germline ends. CDR1 is DFQATT and CDR2 is SNEGSKA in the germline V gene (reference sequence). The CDR3 runs to 16 residues. The CDR3 sequence: CSAREWNSFMNTEAFF. CDR3 sequence (DNA): TGCAGTGCTAGAGAATGGAACAGCTTCATGAACACTGAAGCTTTCTTT.

This clonotype has a handful of counts. J is TRBJ1-1 and V is TRBV5-1; D is undetermined. Trimming took 3 bases from V and 5 from J, leaving 14 bases between them. Germline CDR1 is SGHRS and CDR2 is YFSETQ. The CDR3 has 14 amino acids. The CDR3 DNA reads TGCGCCAGCAGCTATACGTCAGTTTTGACTGAAGCTTTCTTT. Protein sequence: CASSYTSVLTEAFF.

This clonotype occurred many times. J is TRBJ1-6 and V is TRBV7-8; D uncertain. The V end lost 2 bases, the J end lost 7 bases, and 12 bases lay between the germline ends. Looked up from germline, CDR1 is SGHVS and CDR2 is FQNEAQ. The CDR3 contains 15 residues. The CDR3 protein is CASSLSQLSNSPLHF. Written as DNA, the CDR3 is TGTGCCAGCAGCTTAAGCCAGCTGAGCAATTCACCCCTCCACTTT.

At least ten counts were recorded for this clonotype. This chain connects TRBV7-8 to TRBJ2-5; 7 nucleotides agree with TRBD1. The germline V gene has CDR1 SGHVS and CDR2 FQNEAQ. This CDR3 spans 14 amino acids. The V segment lost 5 bases and the J segment 4 bases; nucleotides outside the gene matches: 7. The CDR3: CASSARQGRETQYF. Written as DNA, the CDR3 is TGTGCCAGCAGCGCCCGACAGGGACGAGAGACCCAGTACTTC.

This clonotype was found many times. The rearrangement links TRBV5-1 to TRBJ2-5; a weak D match, TRBD1 (6 bases). The CDR3 runs 15 residues. The germline gives CDR1 SGHRS, CDR2 YFSETQ. Trimming shortened V by 0 bases and J by 5 bases, and 14 bases separated the two germline ends. The CDR3 protein is CASSLASAGVETQYF. In DNA form, the CDR3 reads TGCGCCAGCAGCTTGGCCAGCGCAGGGGTGGAGACCCAGTACTTC.

The table lists this clonotype with many counts. The chain recombines TRBV6-1 with TRBJ1-2, with TRBD1 identical over 7 bases. This CDR3 is built from 13 residues. The V segment lost 5 bases and the J segment 6 bases; nucleotides outside the gene matches: 6. Germline V gene sequence: CDR1 MNHNS, CDR2 SASEGT. The CDR3, as DNA: TGTGCCAGCAGTCTCTCGACAGGGAATGGCTACACCTTC. Its translation is CASSLSTGNGYTF.